The 13 T cell receptor beta chains reported below all come from one sample, sequenced in a study of T-cell reconstitution after alpha-beta-depleted transplantation in children. Using unique molecular identifiers, the investigators prepared the TCRbeta library. TCRdb used MiXCR to reprocess the PCR reads, holding one entry per CDR3 protein. The sample has approximately 400,000 distinct CDR3 sequences, 9.5% to 13% seen once. The sample consisted of PBMCs from the stem cell graft donor, taken from the stem cell graft. These receptors were taken from a human donor who donated a stem cell graft to a child with acute myeloid leukemia.

V is TRBV7-8 and J is TRBJ1-3; D is unclear. Trimming pared 5 bases from V and 4 bases from J, leaving 15 bases between. The CDR3 is 15 amino acids. In germline, CDR1 is SGHVS, CDR2 FQNEAQ. CDR3 coding DNA: TGTGCCAGCAGCCCTGGTGCTTCGGGGGGAAACACCATATATTTT. It translates to CASSPGASGGNTIYF.

The chain recombines TRBV7-2 with TRBJ2-1, with TRBD2 matching 8 bases. The CDR3 consists of 13 residues. The J segment lost 9 bases and the V segment lost 5 bases, leaving 6 bases of the junction unmatched. Germline V gives CDR1 SGHTA, CDR2 FQGNSA. As DNA, the CDR3 is TGTGCCAGCAGCCAAAAGACTAGCGCTGAGCAGTTCTTC. It codes for CASSQKTSAEQFF.

This clonotype came up a few times. The rearrangement joins TRBV6-1 to TRBJ2-7; D may match TRBD1 or TRBD2 (5 bases each). This CDR3 comprises 14 residues. Germline CDR1 is MNHNS and CDR2 is SASEGT. Trimming stripped 6 bases from V and 3 bases from J, with 15 bases between. Here the CDR3 DNA reads TGTGCCAGCAGGTTCCGGGACGGAGACTACGAGCAGTACTTC. This gives the protein CASRFRDGDYEQYF.

This clonotype was seen at least ten times. V and J are TRBV5-1 and TRBJ2-2; TRBD1 matches at 10 bases. Germline assignment: CDR1 SGHRS and CDR2 YFSETQ. CDR3 size: 17 residues. After removal of 4 bases from V and 6 bases from J, the junction contained 12 bases not matched to a gene. CDR3 amino acids: CASSHGTGVILAGELFF. The CDR3 coding sequence is TGCGCCAGCAGCCATGGGACAGGGGTGATTTTGGCCGGGGAGCTGTTTTTT.

The V call is TRBV12-3 or TRBV12-4, the J call TRBJ2-5; 7 bases align to TRBD1. This CDR3 has 15 residues. V lost 2 bases and J lost 2; bases outside the gene matches: 5. Written as DNA, the CDR3 is TGTGCCAGCAGTTTACTGACAGGGAAACAAGAGACCCAGTACTTC. Protein: CASSLLTGKQETQYF.

This clonotype was seen a few times. This chain uses TRBV7-2 with TRBJ2-7; 16 bases align to TRBD2. Per the germline V gene, CDR1 is SGHTA and CDR2 is FQGNSA. The CDR3 is 15 amino acids. V shed 4 bases and J 6 bases; nucleotides not matched to a gene: 3. The CDR3 coding sequence is TGTGCCAGCAGCTCGGGACTAGCGGGAGGGGCCGAGCAGTACTTC. Its protein product is CASSSGLAGGAEQYF.

This clonotype was counted a few times. V is TRBV5-1 and J is TRBJ2-1, with TRBD2 identical over 8 bases. CDR1 is SGHRS, CDR2 YFSETQ, per germline. With 7 bases clipped from V and 3 bases from J, the junction kept 3 bases outside the gene matches. The CDR3 is 13 amino acids. The CDR3 DNA follows: TGCGCCAGCGCCGGGACTAGCTACAATGAGCAGTTCTTC. This sequence encodes CASAGTSYNEQFF.

In this sample, this clonotype turned up a few times. The V call is TRBV30, the J call TRBJ2-2; D uncertain. The V gene lost 4 bases and the J gene lost 2 bases, with 8 bases spanning the gap. The CDR3 has 13 residues. The V gene's germline CDR1 is GTSNPN and CDR2 SVGIG (reference sequence). As DNA, the CDR3 is TGTGCCTGGAACTGGGCCAACACCGGGGAGCTGTTTTTT. Its translation: CAWNWANTGELFF.

CDR3 loop: CSAKRGLSGNTIYF. The CDR3 region has the DNA TGCAGCGCGAAGAGGGGGCTTTCTGGAAACACCATATATTTT. The chain links TRBV29-1 to TRBJ1-3, with 7 bases lining up with TRBD1. V shed 7 bases and J 1 base; nucleotides not matched to a gene: 7. This CDR3 is 14 amino acids long. CDR1 SQVTM and CDR2 ANQGSEA come from the germline V gene. The full variable domain, its missing parts supplied by reference TRBV29-1 and TRBJ1-3, is SAVISQKPSRDICQRGTSLTIQCQVDSQVTMMFWYRQQPGQSLTLIATANQGSEATYESGFVIDKFPISRPNLTFSTLTVSNMSPEDSSIYLCSAKRGLSGNTIYFGEGSWLTVV.

The gene calls are TRBV20-1 and TRBJ2-1, with 8 bases lining up with TRBD2. J was trimmed by 6 bases and V by 3 bases; bases with no gene match: 10. Germline V CDR1 and CDR2: DFQATT, SNEGSKA (reference sequence). This CDR3 has 15 amino acids. DNA of the CDR3: TGCAGTGCTAGTCCGTCAGCGGGAGTCCTCAATGAGCAGTTCTTC. This gives the protein CSASPSAGVLNEQFF.

This clonotype was seen ten or more times. The chain couples TRBV9 to TRBJ1-1; no definite D call. In germline, CDR1 is SGDLS, CDR2 YYNGEE. V lost 2 bases and J lost 1, with 6 bases in between. This CDR3 comprises 13 residues. The CDR3, as DNA: TGTGCCAGCAGCGTTACGGGGAACACTGAAGCTTTCTTT. This gives the protein CASSVTGNTEAFF.

This clonotype came up many times. The chain carries TRBV5-1 and TRBJ2-3; D is possibly TRBD2 (6 bases). Germline V gene sequence: CDR1 SGHRS, CDR2 YFSETQ. The CDR3 length is 14 residues. V was clipped by 3 bases and J by 6 bases, with 14 bases between them. Here the CDR3 DNA reads TGCGCCAGCAGCTCAGTCGCGGGATTGGATACGCAGTATTTT. This translates into CASSSVAGLDTQYF.

There are a few counts of this clonotype. The chain links TRBV15 to TRBJ2-1; D not certain. This CDR3 has 16 amino acids. Trimming removed 2 bases from V and 0 bases from J, with 11 bases in between. The V gene's germline CDR1 is LNHNV and CDR2 YYDKDF (reference sequence). CDR3 nucleotides: TGTGCCACCAGCAGATCCCGGGTTGGCTCCTACAATGAGCAGTTCTTC. This codes for CATSRSRVGSYNEQFF.